This note documents a single T cell receptor beta chain sequence. What it binds is not known. The entry originates in a study of cytomegalovirus exposure and HLA in healthy donors. About the research overall: A prior analysis found 117 million unique TCR beta sequences from 150 million to 200 million T cells.

Primers for the PCR totalled 60 Vbeta and 13 Jbeta. Only in-frame clones appear in the TCRdb table, and some are missing; sequencing was by immunoSEQ multiplex PCR. Among 250,000 to 300,000 clones, about nine tenths were seen once, and the ten largest hold about 1.8%. V gave up 3 bases and J gave up 4 bases, with 7 bases separating them. Germline V gene sequence: CDR1 SGHVS, CDR2 FNYEAQ. The CDR3 extends over 13 amino acids. Study outcomes and limitations: Three of the chains that were CMV-associated were confirmed in vitro to be specific for CMV antigens. In an earlier analysis, most TCR beta V segments were productive about 87% or about 30% of the time. Presence/absence comparisons presumed near-even sequencing depth among donors.

Sequencing was performed on PBMCs. This chain joins TRBV7-6 and TRBJ2-1; D not certain. The sequence derives from a girl under 10 years old in good health and CMV-seronegative. CDR3 protein: CASSFGGYNEQFF. CDR3 nucleotide sequence: TGTGCCAGCAGCTTTGGCGGATACAATGAGCAGTTCTTC.